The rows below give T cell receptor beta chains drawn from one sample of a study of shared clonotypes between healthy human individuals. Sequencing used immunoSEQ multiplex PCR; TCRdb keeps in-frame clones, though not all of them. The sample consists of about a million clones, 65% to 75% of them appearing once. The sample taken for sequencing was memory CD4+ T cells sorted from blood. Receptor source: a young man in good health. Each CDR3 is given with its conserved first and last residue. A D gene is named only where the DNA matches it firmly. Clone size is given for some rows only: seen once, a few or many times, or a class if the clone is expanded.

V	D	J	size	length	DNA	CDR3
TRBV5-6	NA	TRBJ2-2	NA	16	TGTGCCAGCAGCGGCCTAGCTACCACGAACACCGGGGAGCTGTTTTTT	CASSGLATTNTGELFF
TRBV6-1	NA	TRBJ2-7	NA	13	TGTGCCAGCAGTGCTAGGTCCACCTACGAGCAGTACTTC	CASSARSTYEQYF
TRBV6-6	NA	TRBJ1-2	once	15	TGTGCCAGCAGCTCTCGGTACAGCACCTATGTTGGCTACACCTTC	CASSSRYSTYVGYTF
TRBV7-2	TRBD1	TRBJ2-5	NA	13	TGTGCCAGCAGCTCGGACAGGGTGGAGACCCAGTACTTC	CASSSDRVETQYF
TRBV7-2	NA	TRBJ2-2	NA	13	TGTGCCAGCAGCTCGACTAACACCGGGGAGCTGTTTTTT	CASSSTNTGELFF
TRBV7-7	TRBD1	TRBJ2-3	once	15	TGTGCTAGCAGCCAGGGGGCCGGAGGGGCAGATACGCAGTATTTT	CASSQGAGGADTQYF
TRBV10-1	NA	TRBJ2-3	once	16	TGCGCCAGCAGTGAGAATGGTGGGGGCTTTTCAGATACGCAGTATTTT	CASSENGGGFSDTQYF
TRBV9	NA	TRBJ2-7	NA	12	TGTGCCAGCAGCGTAGATAGGGGCGAGCAGTACTTC	CASSVDRGEQYF
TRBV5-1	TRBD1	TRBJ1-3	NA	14	TGCGCCAGCAGCCCAGGACAGGGTGCGAACACCATATATTTT	CASSPGQGANTIYF
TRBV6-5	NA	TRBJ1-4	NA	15	TGTGCCAGCAGTTACTCGGAACAGCCTAATGAAAAACTGTTTTTT	CASSYSEQPNEKLFF
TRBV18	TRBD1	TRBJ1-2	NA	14	TGTGCCAGCTCACGGGACAGGGATAACTATGGCTACACCTTC	CASSRDRDNYGYTF
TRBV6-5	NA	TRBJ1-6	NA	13	TGTGCCAGCAGTTACTCGGGTTCTTCGCCCCTCCACTTT	CASSYSGSSPLHF
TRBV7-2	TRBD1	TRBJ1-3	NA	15	TGTGCCAGCAGCTGGGGAACAGGGGCTGGAAACACCATATATTTT	CASSWGTGAGNTIYF
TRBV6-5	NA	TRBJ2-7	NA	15	TGTGCCAGCAGTCAACCACACCAAGGCACCTACGAGCAGTACTTC	CASSQPHQGTYEQYF
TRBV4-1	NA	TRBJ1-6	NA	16	TGCGCCAGCAGCCAAGAGGGGGGTTCCTATAATTCACCCCTCCACTTT	CASSQEGGSYNSPLHF
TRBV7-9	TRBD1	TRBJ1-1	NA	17	TGTGCCAGCAACAAAATTGTTGGACAGGGGAAGAACACTGAAGCTTTCTTT	CASNKIVGQGKNTEAFF
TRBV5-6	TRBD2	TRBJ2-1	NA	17	TGTGCCAGCAGCTTCCCTATGTCGGGAGGGCCTTGGAATGAGCAGTTCTTC	CASSFPMSGGPWNEQFF
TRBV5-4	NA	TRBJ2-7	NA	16	TGTGCCAGCAGCTTGGGACCCGGGGGAAGCTCCTACGAGCAGTACTTC	CASSLGPGGSSYEQYF
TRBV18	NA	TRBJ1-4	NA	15	TGTGCCAGCTCACCTTCCCGACAGAGTAATGAAAAACTGTTTTTT	CASSPSRQSNEKLFF
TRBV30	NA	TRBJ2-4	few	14	TGTGCCTGGAGCGTACCCGGGCGACAGGACATTCAGTACTTC	CAWSVPGRQDIQYF
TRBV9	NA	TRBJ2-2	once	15	TGTGCCAGCAGCGTAGTCAGCGGGTGGAGCGGGGAGCTGTTTTTT	CASSVVSGWSGELFF
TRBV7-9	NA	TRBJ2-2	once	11	TGTGCCAGCAGCCTCCTTGGGGAGCTGTTTTTT	CASSLLGELFF
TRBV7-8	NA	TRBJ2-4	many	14	TGTGCCAGCAGCGCAGGACTAGCCAAAAACATTCAGTACTTC	CASSAGLAKNIQYF
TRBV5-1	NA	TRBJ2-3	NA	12	TGCGCCAGCAGCTCTCCCACAGATACGCAGTATTTT	CASSSPTDTQYF
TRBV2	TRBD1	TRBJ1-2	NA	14	TGTGCCAGCAGTGTTGCGCAGGGGGACTATGGCTACACCTTC	CASSVAQGDYGYTF
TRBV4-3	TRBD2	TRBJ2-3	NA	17	TGCGCCAGCAGCCGCCAGACGGGGGGAGGGAGCACAGATACGCAGTATTTT	CASSRQTGGGSTDTQYF
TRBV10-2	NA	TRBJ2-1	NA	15	TGCGCCAGCAGCGGACACGTATCTGCCTACAATGAGCAGTTCTTC	CASSGHVSAYNEQFF
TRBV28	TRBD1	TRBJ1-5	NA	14	TGTGCCAGCAGTTCTACAGGGGGCACTCAGCCCCAGCATTTT	CASSSTGGTQPQHF
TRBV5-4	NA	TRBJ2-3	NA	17	TGTGCCAGCACTTTTGGGGGGGCTTACAGGAGCACAGATACGCAGTATTTT	CASTFGGAYRSTDTQYF
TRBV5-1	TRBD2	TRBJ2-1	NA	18	TGCGCCAGCAGCTTGATGGCTAGCGGGGGGCCTGGCTACAATGAGCAGTTCTTC	CASSLMASGGPGYNEQFF
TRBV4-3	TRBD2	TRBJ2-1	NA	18	TGCGCCAGCAGCCAAGGACCTTTTAGCGGGAGGGCGTACAATGAGCAGTTCTTC	CASSQGPFSGRAYNEQFF
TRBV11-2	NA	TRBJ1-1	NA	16	TGTGCCAGCAGCTTTAATCCGGGAAGTACCGACACTGAAGCTTTCTTT	CASSFNPGSTDTEAFF
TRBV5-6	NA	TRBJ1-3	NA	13	TGTGCCAGCAGCATCGGATCCGGCAACACCATATATTTT	CASSIGSGNTIYF
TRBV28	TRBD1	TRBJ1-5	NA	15	TGTGCCAGCAGTTCCGCCGACAGGGATAATCAGCCCCAGCATTTT	CASSSADRDNQPQHF
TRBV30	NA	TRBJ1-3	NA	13	TGTGCCTGGAATCCCGGGCTCAAAGACACCATATATTTT	CAWNPGLKDTIYF
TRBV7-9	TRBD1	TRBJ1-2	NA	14	TGTGCCAGCAGCTACAGGACAGGGTCGGATGGCTACACCTTC	CASSYRTGSDGYTF
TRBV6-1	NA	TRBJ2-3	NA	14	TGTGCCAGCAGTTGGGGGGCAAGCACAGATACGCAGTATTTT	CASSWGASTDTQYF
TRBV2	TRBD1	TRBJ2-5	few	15	TGTGCCAGCAGTGGGCCCGGGACAGGGCAAGAGACCCAGTACTTC	CASSGPGTGQETQYF
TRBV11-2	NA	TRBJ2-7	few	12	TGTGCCAGCAGCCACGACTCGTACGAGCAGTACTTC	CASSHDSYEQYF
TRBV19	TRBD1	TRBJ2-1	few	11	TGTGCCAGTAGCCGGGACAGGGAGCAGTTCTTC	CASSRDREQFF
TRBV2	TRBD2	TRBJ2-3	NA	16	TGTGCCAGCAGGAGCGGGACGTCTGGATATTCAGATACGCAGTATTTT	CASRSGTSGYSDTQYF
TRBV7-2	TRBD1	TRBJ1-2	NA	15	TGTGCCAGCAGCTTTAACAGGGGCGGAAACTATGGCTACACCTTC	CASSFNRGGNYGYTF
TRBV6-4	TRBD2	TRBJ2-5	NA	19	TGTGCCAGCAGTCCTGCGGGGGGGGCTAGAACCGAGTACCAAGAGACCCAGTACTTC	CASSPAGGARTEYQETQYF